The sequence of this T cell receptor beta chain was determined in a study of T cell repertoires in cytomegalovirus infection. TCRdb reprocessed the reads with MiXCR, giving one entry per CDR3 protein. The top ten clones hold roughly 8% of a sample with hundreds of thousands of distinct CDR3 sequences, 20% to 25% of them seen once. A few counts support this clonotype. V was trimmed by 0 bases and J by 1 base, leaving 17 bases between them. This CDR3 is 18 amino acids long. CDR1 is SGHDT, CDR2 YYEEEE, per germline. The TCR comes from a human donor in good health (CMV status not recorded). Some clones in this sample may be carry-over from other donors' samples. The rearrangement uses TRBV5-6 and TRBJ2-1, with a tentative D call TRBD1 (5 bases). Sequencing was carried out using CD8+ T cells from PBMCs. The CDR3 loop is CASSLVGLLGRSYNEQFF. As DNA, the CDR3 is TGTGCCAGCAGCTTGGTGGGGCTCCTGGGAAGGTCCTACAATGAGCAGTTCTTC.